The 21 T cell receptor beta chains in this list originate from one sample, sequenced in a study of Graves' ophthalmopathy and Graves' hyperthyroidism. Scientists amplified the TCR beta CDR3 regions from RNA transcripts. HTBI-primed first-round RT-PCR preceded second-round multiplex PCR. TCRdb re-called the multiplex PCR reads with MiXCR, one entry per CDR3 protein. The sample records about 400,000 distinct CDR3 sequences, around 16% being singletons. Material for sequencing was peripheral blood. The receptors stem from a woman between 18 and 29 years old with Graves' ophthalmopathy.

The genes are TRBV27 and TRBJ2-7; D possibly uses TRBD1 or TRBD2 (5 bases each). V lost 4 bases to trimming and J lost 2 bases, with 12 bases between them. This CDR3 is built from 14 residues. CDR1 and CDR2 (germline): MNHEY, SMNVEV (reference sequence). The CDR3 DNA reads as TGTGCCAGCAGTTACGGGACGAACCCCTACGAGCAGTACTTC. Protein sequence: CASSYGTNPYEQYF.

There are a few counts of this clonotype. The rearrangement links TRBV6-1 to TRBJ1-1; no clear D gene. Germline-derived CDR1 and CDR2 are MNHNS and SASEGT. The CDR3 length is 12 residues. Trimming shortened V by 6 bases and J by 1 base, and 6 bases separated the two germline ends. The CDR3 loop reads CASRPWNTEAFF. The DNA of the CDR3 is TGTGCCAGCAGACCGTGGAACACTGAAGCTTTCTTT.

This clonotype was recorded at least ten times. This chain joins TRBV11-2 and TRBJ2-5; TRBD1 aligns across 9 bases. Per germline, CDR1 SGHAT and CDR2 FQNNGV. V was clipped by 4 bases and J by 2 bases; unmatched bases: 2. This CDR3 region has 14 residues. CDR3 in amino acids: CASSWGQGQETQYF. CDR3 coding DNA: TGTGCCAGCAGCTGGGGACAGGGACAAGAGACCCAGTACTTC.

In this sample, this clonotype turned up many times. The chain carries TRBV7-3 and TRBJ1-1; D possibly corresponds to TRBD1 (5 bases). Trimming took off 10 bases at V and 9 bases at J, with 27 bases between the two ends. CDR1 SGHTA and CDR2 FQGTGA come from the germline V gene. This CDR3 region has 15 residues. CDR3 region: CATTALRPTASQAFF. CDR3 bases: TGTGCCACAACCGCGCTCCGACCGACAGCGTCCCAAGCTTTCTTT.

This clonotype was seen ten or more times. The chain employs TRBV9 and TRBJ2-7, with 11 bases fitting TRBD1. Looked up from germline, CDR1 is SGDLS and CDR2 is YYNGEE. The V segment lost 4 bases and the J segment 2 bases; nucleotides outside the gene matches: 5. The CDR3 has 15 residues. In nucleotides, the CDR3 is TGTGCCAGCAGCCCCCGGACAGGGGGCCCCTACGAGCAGTACTTC. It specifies CASSPRTGGPYEQYF.

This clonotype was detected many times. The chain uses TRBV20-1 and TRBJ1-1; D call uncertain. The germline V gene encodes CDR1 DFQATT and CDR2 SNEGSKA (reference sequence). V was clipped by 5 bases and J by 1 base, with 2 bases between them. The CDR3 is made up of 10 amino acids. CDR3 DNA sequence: TGCAGTGCTTCGAACACTGAAGCTTTCTTT. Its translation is CSASNTEAFF.

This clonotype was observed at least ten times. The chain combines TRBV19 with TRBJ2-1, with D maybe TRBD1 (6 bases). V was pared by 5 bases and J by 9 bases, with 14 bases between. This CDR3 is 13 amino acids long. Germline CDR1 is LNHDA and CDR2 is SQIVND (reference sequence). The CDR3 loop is CASSPGTSGEQFF. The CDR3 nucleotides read TGTGCCAGTAGTCCAGGGACAAGCGGTGAGCAGTTCTTC.

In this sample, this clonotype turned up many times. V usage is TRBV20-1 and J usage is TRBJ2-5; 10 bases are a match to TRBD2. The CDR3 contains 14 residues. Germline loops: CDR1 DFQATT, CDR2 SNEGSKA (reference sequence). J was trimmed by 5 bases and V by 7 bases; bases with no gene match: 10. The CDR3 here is CSVLPSGRRETQYF. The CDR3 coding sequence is TGCAGTGTTCTTCCTAGCGGGAGAAGGGAGACCCAGTACTTC.

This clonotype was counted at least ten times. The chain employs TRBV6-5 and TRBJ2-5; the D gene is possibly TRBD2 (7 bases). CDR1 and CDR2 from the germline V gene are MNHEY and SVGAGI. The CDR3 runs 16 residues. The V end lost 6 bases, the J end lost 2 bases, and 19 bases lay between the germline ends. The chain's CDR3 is CASRRYRGGRQETQYF. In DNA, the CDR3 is TGTGCCAGCAGACGATACCGCGGGGGCAGGCAAGAGACCCAGTACTTC.

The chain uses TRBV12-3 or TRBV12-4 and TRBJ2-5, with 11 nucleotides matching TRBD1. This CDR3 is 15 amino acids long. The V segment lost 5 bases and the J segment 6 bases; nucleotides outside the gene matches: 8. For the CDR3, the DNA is TGTGCCAGCAGTCCTCGGACAGGGGGCGGGAAGACCCAGTACTTC. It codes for CASSPRTGGGKTQYF.

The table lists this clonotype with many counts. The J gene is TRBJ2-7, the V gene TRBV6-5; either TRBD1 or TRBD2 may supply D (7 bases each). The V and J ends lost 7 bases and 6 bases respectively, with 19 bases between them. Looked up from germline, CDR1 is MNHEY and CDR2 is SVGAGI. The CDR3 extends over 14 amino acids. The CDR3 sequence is CASTTDRDYGEQYF. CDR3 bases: TGTGCCAGCACCACCGACAGGGACTACGGCGAGCAGTACTTC.

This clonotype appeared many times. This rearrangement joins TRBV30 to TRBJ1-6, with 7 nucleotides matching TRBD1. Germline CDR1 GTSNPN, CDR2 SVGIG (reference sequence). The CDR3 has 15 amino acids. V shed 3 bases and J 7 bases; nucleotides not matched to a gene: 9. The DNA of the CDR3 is TGTGCCTGGAGGACTACAGGGGTGGAAAATTCACCCCTCCACTTT. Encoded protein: CAWRTTGVENSPLHF.

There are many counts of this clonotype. The CDR3, as DNA: TGTGCCAGTAGTATCCGACAGCGCGTCTCTGGAAACACCATATATTTT. It yields the protein CASSIRQRVSGNTIYF. The chain is built from TRBV19 and TRBJ1-3; possible D gene TRBD1, 5 bases. The CDR3 is made up of 16 amino acids. The germline V gene has CDR1 LNHDA and CDR2 SQIVND (reference sequence). V was pared by 3 bases and J by 0 bases, with 12 bases between.

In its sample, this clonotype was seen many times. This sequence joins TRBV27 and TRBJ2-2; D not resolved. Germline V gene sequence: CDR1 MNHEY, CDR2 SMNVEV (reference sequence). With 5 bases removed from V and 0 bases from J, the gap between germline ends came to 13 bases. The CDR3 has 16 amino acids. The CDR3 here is CASSPKNITNTGELFF. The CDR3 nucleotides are TGTGCCAGCAGTCCAAAGAACATAACGAACACCGGGGAGCTGTTTTTT.

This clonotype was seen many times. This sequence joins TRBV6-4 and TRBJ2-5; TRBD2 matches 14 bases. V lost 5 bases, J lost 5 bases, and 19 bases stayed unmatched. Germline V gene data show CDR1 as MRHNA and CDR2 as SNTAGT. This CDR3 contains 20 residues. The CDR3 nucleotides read TGTGCCAGCAGTCACCCCCGGACTAGCGGGGGGCCCATCGGAGTGGAGACCCAGTACTTC. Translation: CASSHPRTSGGPIGVETQYF.

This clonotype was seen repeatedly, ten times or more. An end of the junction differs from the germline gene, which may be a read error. In DNA, the CDR3 is TGCAGTGCCCCACACAAAGGGACACTTGGGGCCTTGTTC. This codes for CSAPHKGTLGALF. The chain links TRBV20-1 to TRBJ2-7; a possible D gene is TRBD1 (6 bases). Germline CDR1 DFQATT, CDR2 SNEGSKA (reference sequence). The CDR3 consists of 13 residues.

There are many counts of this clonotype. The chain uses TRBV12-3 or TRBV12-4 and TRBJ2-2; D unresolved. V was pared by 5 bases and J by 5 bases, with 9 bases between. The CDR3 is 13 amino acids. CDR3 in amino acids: CASSGRPTGELFF. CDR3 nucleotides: TGTGCCAGCAGTGGACGCCCTACCGGGGAGCTGTTTTTT.

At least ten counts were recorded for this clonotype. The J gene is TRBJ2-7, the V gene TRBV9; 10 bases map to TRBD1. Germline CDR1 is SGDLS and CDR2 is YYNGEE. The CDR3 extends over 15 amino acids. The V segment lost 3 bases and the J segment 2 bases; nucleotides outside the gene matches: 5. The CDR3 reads CASSASGTGAYEQYF. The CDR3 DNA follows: TGTGCCAGCAGCGCGTCCGGGACAGGGGCCTACGAGCAGTACTTC. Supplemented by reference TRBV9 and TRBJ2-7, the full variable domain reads DSGVTQTPKHLITATGQRVTLRCSPRSGDLSVYWYQQSLDQGLQFLIQYYNGEERAKGNILERFSAQQFPDLHSELNLSSLELGDSALYFCASSASGTGAYEQYFGPGTRLTVT.

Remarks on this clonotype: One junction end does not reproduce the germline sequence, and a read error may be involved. CDR3 nucleotides: TGTGCCAGCAGCCCCTCCCAAGGGACCCAGTACTTC. As protein: CASSPSQGTQYF. J is TRBJ2-5 and V is TRBV12-3 or TRBV12-4; D unclear. This CDR3 region has 12 residues.

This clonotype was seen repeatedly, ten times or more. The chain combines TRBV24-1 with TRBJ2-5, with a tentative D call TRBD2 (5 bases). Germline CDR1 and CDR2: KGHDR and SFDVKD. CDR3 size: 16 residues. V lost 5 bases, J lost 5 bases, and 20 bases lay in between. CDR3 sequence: CATSGSPGLPAETQYF. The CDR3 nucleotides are TGTGCCACCAGTGGATCCCCCGGACTCCCGGCGGAGACCCAGTACTTC.

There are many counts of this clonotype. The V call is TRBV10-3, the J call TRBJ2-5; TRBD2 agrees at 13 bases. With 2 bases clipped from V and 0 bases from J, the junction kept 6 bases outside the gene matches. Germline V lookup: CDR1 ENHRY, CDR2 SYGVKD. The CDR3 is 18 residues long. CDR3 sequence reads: CAISEGLAGAGYQETQYF. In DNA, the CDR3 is TGTGCCATCAGTGAGGGACTAGCGGGGGCTGGGTACCAAGAGACCCAGTACTTC.